A selection of T cell receptor beta chains follows, all from one sample in a study of beta chain features in type 1 diabetes. Clones were read by immunoSEQ multiplex PCR, and TCRdb kept only the in-frame ones, dropping some. The table records about 53,000 clones, about 50% of them present only once. Source material: Tregs from blood. Receptors originate from a woman in her 40s with type 1 diabetes. CDR3s leave out the opening cysteine and the closing phenylalanine or tryptophan. D genes are given only for firm matches.

j_call: TRBJ1-5
v_call: TRBV19
d_call: -
cdr3_aa: ASSMMAGGNQPQH

j_call: TRBJ1-1
v_call: TRBV2
d_call: -
cdr3_aa: ASSPAGLNTEAF

j_call: TRBJ2-7
v_call: TRBV2
d_call: -
cdr3_aa: ASTEQGLEQY

j_call: -
v_call: TRBV7-2
d_call: -
cdr3_aa: ASSLASATYEQY

j_call: TRBJ1-2
v_call: TRBV25-1
d_call: -
cdr3_aa: ASSPFQGTNAYT

j_call: TRBJ2-5
v_call: TRBV7-9
d_call: -
cdr3_aa: ASSFTISVNQETQY

j_call: TRBJ1-4
v_call: TRBV6-6
d_call: -
cdr3_aa: ASSYQGGTNEKLF

j_call: TRBJ1-1
v_call: TRBV30
d_call: TRBD1
cdr3_aa: AWSSSSGGEGTEAF

j_call: TRBJ1-5
v_call: TRBV10-3
d_call: -
cdr3_aa: ATSLGPQPQH

j_call: TRBJ1-2
v_call: TRBV5-1
d_call: TRBD1
cdr3_aa: ASSRGDRVWTYGYT

j_call: TRBJ2-1
v_call: TRBV7-9
d_call: -
cdr3_aa: ASSLRLRGSIGPNEQF

j_call: TRBJ1-1
v_call: TRBV19
d_call: -
cdr3_aa: ASSGRRDMNTEAF

j_call: TRBJ1-1
v_call: TRBV27
d_call: -
cdr3_aa: ASSFRGNTEAF

j_call: TRBJ2-1
v_call: TRBV18
d_call: TRBD2
cdr3_aa: ASSPRGVSSYNEQF

j_call: TRBJ2-1
v_call: TRBV2
d_call: TRBD2
cdr3_aa: ASSGGLAGAGEQF

j_call: TRBJ1-2
v_call: TRBV18
d_call: -
cdr3_aa: ASSRSGIDYGYT

j_call: TRBJ1-2
v_call: TRBV6-5
d_call: -
cdr3_aa: ASRAAVTSYGYT

j_call: TRBJ2-3
v_call: TRBV5-6
d_call: -
cdr3_aa: ASSLRGTEGTDTQY

j_call: TRBJ2-7
v_call: TRBV7-2
d_call: TRBD2
cdr3_aa: ASSWTSGTYEQY

j_call: TRBJ2-7
v_call: TRBV5-1
d_call: TRBD1
cdr3_aa: ASSSDRVGEQY

j_call: TRBJ1-1
v_call: TRBV9
d_call: -
cdr3_aa: ASGGDTEAF

j_call: TRBJ1-2
v_call: TRBV28
d_call: TRBD1
cdr3_aa: ASSFDRAYGYT

j_call: TRBJ2-1
v_call: TRBV5-5
d_call: -
cdr3_aa: ASSRSGYEQF

j_call: TRBJ2-2
v_call: TRBV4-2
d_call: -
cdr3_aa: ASSQGGLTGELF

j_call: TRBJ2-3
v_call: TRBV4-2
d_call: TRBD1
cdr3_aa: ASSQNRGEGTDTQY

j_call: TRBJ2-7
v_call: TRBV6-5
d_call: -
cdr3_aa: ASSPYSQGGYEQY